What follows are 32 T cell receptor beta chains derived from one specimen sequenced in a study of post-analysis software for immune sequencing data. Their antigens are not known. Carried by the TCR beta cDNA libraries were unique molecular identifiers. TCRdb fed the PCR reads into MiXCR, producing one record per CDR3 protein. This table holds hundreds of thousands of distinct CDR3 sequences, roughly three fifths found once. Study findings and constraints: Relative to controls, patients had a handful of TRBV segments at higher frequency, with TRBV5-6, TRBV5-1 and TRBV20-1 among these.

Sequencing was done on a sample of blood. The receptors come from a girl aged 2-10 years with multiple sclerosis.

This clonotype was counted a single time. The rearrangement uses TRBV7-9 and TRBJ2-1, with a tentative D call TRBD1 (5 bases). Germline assignment: CDR1 SEHNR and CDR2 FQNEAQ (reference sequence). There are 15 residues in the CDR3. V lost 0 bases and J lost 2, with 8 bases in between. The CDR3 bases are TGTGCCAGCAGCTTAGCCTTGACAGCCTACAATGAGCAGTTCTTC. Encoded protein: CASSLALTAYNEQFF.

V gene TRBV29-1 combines with J gene TRBJ2-1; 10 nucleotides match TRBD2. Germline trimming cut 6 bases from V and 10 bases from J; bases unmatched to any gene: 6. Germline V gene sequence: CDR1 SQVTM, CDR2 ANQGSEA. The CDR3 is 12 residues long. The CDR3 bases are TGCAGCGTACCTAGCGGGAGCGACGAGCAGTTCTTC. This codes for CSVPSGSDEQFF.

V and J are TRBV5-8 and TRBJ2-3; tentatively, D is TRBD1 (5 bases). Trimming removed 2 bases at V and 6 bases at J, with 13 bases between. Germline CDR1 SGHTS, CDR2 YDEGEE. The CDR3 covers 14 residues. The CDR3 loop is CASSFPGKGDTQYF. The CDR3 coding sequence is TGTGCCAGCAGCTTTCCAGGGAAGGGGGATACGCAGTATTTT. The whole variable domain, remainder taken from reference TRBV5-8 and TRBJ2-3, is EAGVTQSPTHLIKTRGQQATLRCSPISGHTSVYWYQQALGLGLQFLLWYDEGEERNRGNFPPRFSGRQFPNYSSELNVNALELEDSALYLCASSFPGKGDTQYFGPGTRLTVL.

The chain is built from TRBV4-3 and TRBJ2-2, with 10 bases fitting TRBD1. The trim removed 0 bases at V and 6 bases at J, leaving 7 bases unmatched. This CDR3 region has 17 residues. CDR1 is LGHNA and CDR2 is YSLEER in the germline V gene. The DNA of the CDR3 is TGCGCCAGCAGCCAAGATCTAGGGACAGGGGACGCCGGGGAGCTGTTTTTT. Translation gives CASSQDLGTGDAGELFF.

The rearrangement links TRBV5-1 to TRBJ1-1, with TRBD1 identical over 8 bases. J was trimmed by 4 bases and V by 4 bases; bases with no gene match: 3. The length of the CDR3 is 13 residues. The germline V gene encodes CDR1 SGHRS and CDR2 YFSETQ. The CDR3: CASSPDRATEAFF. As DNA, the CDR3 is TGCGCCAGCAGCCCGGACAGGGCCACTGAAGCTTTCTTT.

The CDR3 bases are TGCAGCGTCCCCTCTGTCCAAGAGACCCAGTACTTC. It translates to CSVPSVQETQYF. V usage is TRBV29-1 and J usage is TRBJ2-5, with no clear D. Trimming took off 6 bases at V and 1 base at J, with 9 bases between the two ends. Germline V gene sequence: CDR1 SQVTM, CDR2 ANQGSEA. This CDR3 has 12 amino acids.

This chain uses TRBV29-1 with TRBJ2-5, with 14 bases matching TRBD2. The J call may be in error: the DNA end matches TRBJ2-7 better. CDR1 SQVTM and CDR2 ANQGSEA come from the germline V gene. CDR3 length: 15 residues. CDR3 nucleotides: TGCAGCGTCTCCGGGACTAGCGGGAGCTTGAACGAGCAGTACTTC. This gives the protein CSVSGTSGSLNEQYF.

This clonotype turned up a few times. V is TRBV12-3 or TRBV12-4 and J is TRBJ1-2; the match to TRBD1 covers 12 bases. CDR3 length equals 15 residues. The J segment lost 5 bases and the V segment lost 6 bases, leaving 7 bases of the junction unmatched. For the CDR3, the DNA is TGTGCCAGCAGACTAGGGACAGGGGGCGGGTATGGCTACACCTTC. It codes for CASRLGTGGGYGYTF.

This clonotype came up a few times. V is TRBV30 and J is TRBJ2-1; D call uncertain. Trimming removed 4 bases from V and 3 bases from J, with 4 bases in between. Germline V gene sequence: CDR1 GTSNPN, CDR2 SVGIG (reference sequence). This CDR3 region has 11 residues. The CDR3 bases are TGTGCCTGGAACGGCTACAATGAGCAGTTCTTC. It specifies CAWNGYNEQFF.

The chain is built from TRBV3-1 and TRBJ2-3; tentatively, D is TRBD2 (5 bases). The germline V gene encodes CDR1 LGHDT and CDR2 YNNKEL (reference sequence). The CDR3 sequence is 13 residues long. Trimming removed 1 base at V and 11 bases at J, with 13 bases between. CDR3 nucleotide sequence: TGTGCCAGCAGCCAAGTCCAACTAGACCGGCAGTATTTT. Its translation is CASSQVQLDRQYF.

This chain uses TRBV10-3 with TRBJ2-7; 8 bases are a match to TRBD1. CDR3 length: 15 residues. CDR1 ENHRY and CDR2 SYGVKD come from the germline V gene. J was trimmed by 4 bases and V by 6 bases; bases with no gene match: 11. CDR3: CAISPGQGLDYEQYF. Written as DNA, the CDR3 is TGTGCCATCAGCCCAGGACAGGGATTGGATTACGAGCAGTACTTC.

CDR3 sequence reads: CASSQERETSGRSYEQYF. The CDR3 DNA sequence: TGTGCCAGCAGCCAAGAAAGGGAGACTAGCGGGAGGTCCTACGAGCAGTACTTC. The rearrangement uses TRBV3-1 and TRBJ2-7; 13 bases fit TRBD2. This CDR3 has 18 residues. Germline lookup yields CDR1 LGHDT and CDR2 YNNKEL (reference sequence). V lost 0 bases, J lost 1 base, and 6 bases stayed unmatched.

The CDR3 loop reads CSVVDTQYF. DNA for the CDR3: TGCAGCGTTGTTGATACGCAGTATTTT. This chain links TRBV29-1 with TRBJ2-3; D is uncertain. Trimming left V 4 bases short and J 6 bases short, with 2 bases between. Germline V gene sequence: CDR1 SQVTM, CDR2 ANQGSEA. The CDR3 sequence is 9 residues long.

This clonotype appeared a few times. The chain couples TRBV10-3 to TRBJ2-3; D perhaps matches TRBD1 (6 bases). CDR1 is ENHRY, CDR2 SYGVKD, per germline. The CDR3 spans 14 residues. V lost 6 bases to trimming and J lost 1 base, with 11 bases between them. CDR3 DNA sequence: TGTGCCATCAGCGACAGGTTTGGCACAGATACGCAGTATTTT. Translated, it gives CAISDRFGTDTQYF.

The chain recombines TRBV10-3 with TRBJ2-3, with a tentative D call TRBD1 (6 bases). V lost 0 bases to trimming and J lost 5 bases, with 6 bases between them. Per germline, CDR1 ENHRY and CDR2 SYGVKD. CDR3 size: 13 residues. The CDR3 spells CAISESGGDTQYF. The CDR3 DNA reads as TGTGCCATCAGTGAGTCAGGGGGAGATACGCAGTATTTT.

The chain carries TRBV20-1 and TRBJ1-1, with D uncertain. V lost 1 base to trimming and J lost 5 bases, with 14 bases between them. The CDR3 totals 14 residues. The germline CDR1 and CDR2 sequences are DFQATT and SNEGSKA (reference sequence). CDR3 DNA: TGCAGTGCTAGAGTCAGGAAAGGGATTACTGAAGCTTTCTTT. As protein: CSARVRKGITEAFF.

This clonotype has a handful of counts. Written as DNA, the CDR3 is TGTGCCAGCAGTTTAGGCGGAAAAACCTACGAGCAGTACTTC. Encoded protein: CASSLGGKTYEQYF. The rearrangement joins TRBV28 to TRBJ2-7; D is unresolved. V gave up 2 bases and J gave up 2 bases, with 10 bases separating them. The germline V gene encodes CDR1 MDHEN and CDR2 SYDVKM. The CDR3 consists of 14 residues.

The chain links TRBV7-2 to TRBJ1-2; TRBD1 might be the D (5 bases). V was trimmed by 2 bases and J by 6 bases, leaving 19 bases between them. The CDR3 has 16 residues. Germline V gene lookup returns CDR1 SGHTA and CDR2 FQGNSA. The CDR3 bases are TGTGCCAGCAGCTTACCTTTCCTGACAGAAAGGAATGGCTACACCTTC. Protein product: CASSLPFLTERNGYTF.

This clonotype was seen only once. The J gene is TRBJ2-3, the V gene TRBV20-1, with D tentatively TRBD1 or TRBD2 (5 bases each). Germline-derived CDR1 and CDR2 are DFQATT and SNEGSKA (reference sequence). The CDR3 has 15 amino acids. Trimming shortened V by 3 bases and J by 5 bases, and 18 bases separated the two germline ends. CDR3 residues: CSARGPPFGLDTQYF. CDR3 sequence (DNA): TGCAGTGCTAGGGGACCCCCTTTCGGTTTAGATACGCAGTATTTT.

The chain joins TRBV25-1 to TRBJ2-1; D may be TRBD2 (6 bases). Deletions cut 2 bases from V and 4 bases from J, with 9 bases between. This CDR3 is built from 14 residues. CDR1 is MGHDK, CDR2 SYGVNS, per germline. CDR3 in amino acids: CASSEGGKYNEQFF. The CDR3 coding sequence is TGTGCCAGCAGTGAAGGGGGGAAATACAATGAGCAGTTCTTC.

V is TRBV5-1 and J is TRBJ2-1; TRBD2 matches 7 bases. V lost 4 bases to trimming and J lost 4 bases; unmatched junction nucleotides: 8. Germline CDR1 reads SGHRS; CDR2 reads YFSETQ. There are 15 residues in the CDR3. The CDR3 region has the DNA TGCGCCAGCAGCGAAGCGGGACGGGGGTACAATGAGCAGTTCTTC. Translated: CASSEAGRGYNEQFF.

This clonotype was seen more than once but under ten times. The V and J genes are TRBV7-2 and TRBJ2-3, with 10 bases identical to TRBD1. The V and J ends lost 5 bases and 6 bases, in that order; junction bases with no gene match: 14. The CDR3 sequence is 17 residues long. Germline V gene data show CDR1 as SGHTA and CDR2 as FQGNSA. CDR3 in DNA: TGTGCCAGCAGCATCACCGGGACAGGGGCGGTGTCGGATACGCAGTATTTT. It codes for CASSITGTGAVSDTQYF.

The chain recombines TRBV11-2 with TRBJ2-7; 11 bases agree with TRBD2. Germline assignment: CDR1 SGHAT and CDR2 FQNNGV. V lost 4 bases, J lost 1 base, and 9 bases stayed unmatched. This CDR3 comprises 17 residues. This chain's CDR3 is CASSSFTWTSGSYEQYF. In DNA form, the CDR3 reads TGTGCCAGCAGCTCCTTCACTTGGACTAGCGGGTCCTACGAGCAGTACTTC.

This chain uses TRBV27 with TRBJ2-4; 10 nucleotides line up with TRBD1. This CDR3 spans 15 amino acids. V lost 5 bases to trimming and J lost 3 bases; unmatched junction nucleotides: 4. Germline CDR1 MNHEY, CDR2 SMNVEV (reference sequence). Written as DNA, the CDR3 is TGTGCCAGCAGTCCCCGGACAGGGGGCAAAAACATTCAGTACTTC. The encoded protein is CASSPRTGGKNIQYF.

The V call is TRBV3-1, the J call TRBJ2-3; TRBD2 aligns across 12 bases. CDR1 and CDR2 (germline): LGHDT, YNNKEL (reference sequence). The CDR3 length is 18 residues. With 0 bases clipped from V and 8 bases from J, the junction kept 12 bases outside the gene matches. The CDR3 DNA sequence: TGTGCCAGCAGCCAAGACAGGCTAGCGGGGGGGCCATCGAGTACGCAGTATTTT. Translation gives CASSQDRLAGGPSSTQYF.

The chain employs TRBV7-8 and TRBJ2-2, with 9 bases matching TRBD1. Germline assignment: CDR1 SGHVS and CDR2 FQNEAQ. This CDR3 contains 16 residues. The J segment lost 4 bases and the V segment lost 5 bases, leaving 8 bases of the junction unmatched. CDR3 region: CASSVSGTGSTGELFF. As DNA, the CDR3 is TGTGCCAGCAGCGTATCTGGGACAGGGAGCACCGGGGAGCTGTTTTTT.

This chain uses TRBV27 with TRBJ1-2; TRBD1 aligns across 9 bases. CDR1 and CDR2 (germline): MNHEY, SMNVEV (reference sequence). The CDR3 consists of 18 residues. V shed 4 bases and J 0 bases; nucleotides not matched to a gene: 12. CDR3 sequence: CASSYARTGDSANYGYTF. The CDR3 DNA reads TGTGCCAGCAGTTACGCCAGGACAGGGGATTCTGCTAACTATGGCTACACCTTC.

The chain recombines TRBV5-4 with TRBJ2-5; a weak D match, TRBD2 (7 bases). V was cut by 10 bases and J by 1 base, with 14 bases left in between. Germline V gene lookup returns CDR1 SGHNT and CDR2 YYREEE (reference sequence). The CDR3 runs to 13 residues. CDR3 region: CAGGGGGQETQYF. CDR3 nucleotides: TGTGCCGGGGGGGGCGGGGGCCAAGAGACCCAGTACTTC.

This clonotype was detected only once. The V and J genes are TRBV3-1 and TRBJ2-2; maybe TRBD1 (5 bases). V was cut by 4 bases and J by 6 bases, with 15 bases left in between. There are 15 residues in the CDR3. Per germline, CDR1 LGHDT and CDR2 YNNKEL (reference sequence). CDR3 loop: CASSPLQGGAGELFF. The DNA of the CDR3 is TGTGCCAGCAGCCCGCTGCAGGGTGGAGCCGGGGAGCTGTTTTTT.

A note on this clonotype: At one end, the junction sequence differs from germline, possibly due to a read error. The chain couples TRBV12-3 or TRBV12-4 to TRBJ2-3, with D perhaps TRBD1 (6 bases). This CDR3 has 12 amino acids. CDR3 bases: TGTGCCAGCACCTCAGGGGAAGATATGCAGTATTTT. It yields the protein CASTSGEDMQYF.

This chain uses TRBV20-1 with TRBJ2-5; TRBD1 might be the D (5 bases). The CDR3 loop spans 13 amino acids. CDR1 is DFQATT, CDR2 SNEGSKA, per germline (reference sequence). Trimming took off 6 bases at V and 0 bases at J, with 11 bases between the two ends. CDR3 amino acids: CSALGPYQETQYF. The DNA of the CDR3 is TGCAGTGCCCTGGGGCCCTACCAAGAGACCCAGTACTTC.

In this sample, this clonotype turned up a few times. This chain links TRBV20-1 with TRBJ1-5; D perhaps matches TRBD1 (5 bases). Germline V CDR1 and CDR2: DFQATT, SNEGSKA (reference sequence). Deletions cut 6 bases from V and 6 bases from J, with 15 bases between. This CDR3 has 13 amino acids. The CDR3 coding sequence is TGCAGTGCCCTTGGCCAGGGACGTCAGCCCCAGCATTTT. Amino acid sequence: CSALGQGRQPQHF.